This TCR beta chain was documented in a study of monozygotic twins with inflammatory bowel disease (dated by TCRdb to 2018 to 2020). As for the study more broadly: A total of around 30 monozygotic twin pairs were included in the full study, comprising nine German pairs (four IBD-concordant, five IBD-discordant) and 19 IBD-discordant Danish pairs. Each individual had, on average, about 151 000 unique TCRalpha sequences and 181 000 unique TCRbeta sequences available for analysis. The search for disease-associated traits relied mainly on comparing, within discordant pairs, IBD patients with their genetically identical healthy co-twins. Results and caveats for the whole study, not just this receptor: TCRbeta repertoire diversity, by inverse Simpson index, was decreased in IBD patients compared with their healthy co-twins. Background noise and inter-individual variability may have been introduced into the repertoires by the differing immunosuppressive treatments among patients. Repertoire similarity did not differ between concordant and discordant twins, which could be due to limited statistical power. IBD patients shared fewer clonotypes with other individuals than healthy twins did, most markedly in patients showing signs of disease activity. No single strong signal or clonotype linked to IBD turned up in the results, so the idea that one exists was not supported. Different T cell subtypes could not be distinguished in the analysis.

As concerns this clonotype: Its recognized antigen is unknown.

From each donor, a 2.5 ml peripheral blood sample was collected into PAXgene tubes and kept at -80 degrees C. Without any T cell sorting, total RNA was extracted from whole blood using the PAXgene blood miRNA kit on an automated QIAcube. Deep TCRalpha and TCRbeta repertoire profiling with unique molecular barcoding was performed on peripheral blood of monozygotic twin pairs concordant or discordant for inflammatory bowel disease. Smoking habits were recorded for all twin pairs, and individuals were classified as current, former or never smokers. Library construction relied on 5' RACE. For each TCR library, approximately 3,700 ng of total RNA was used. For each sample, cDNA was synthesized in eight separate reactions using SMARTScribe reverse transcriptase. Unique molecular identifiers containing a 6-nucleotide sample barcode were introduced through template switching during cDNA synthesis. Two nested PCRs of around 15 and 10 cycles amplified the TCRalpha and TCRbeta cDNA, and bead purification followed each PCR. Before amplification, cDNA was treated with uracil DNA-glycosylase and purified using the QIAquick PCR purification kit. The second PCR added Illumina TruSeq-compatible adapters along with sample-specific barcodes. TapeStation and Qubit were used to check library quality and concentration, and around 4.7 ng of each library was pooled. Pooled libraries were sequenced on an Illumina HiSeq2500 single-index Rapid Run with 2 x 100 bp reads and custom sequencing primers. The source study handled its data this way. MiGEC version 1.2.6 was used for UMI-based consensus assembly to correct PCR and sequencing errors. MiXCR version 2.1.1 handled V(D)J alignment, clonotype assembly and CDR3 extraction. Normalisation of gene usage, clonotype sharing and MAIT/NKT TCR abundance was achieved by analysing the top 1000, 10 000 and 20 000 clonotypes per sample. After downsampling to 27 000 UMIs, diversity was calculated as the inverse Simpson index using the vegan R package. Paired Mann-Whitney U tests were applied to discordant twin pairs, with Benjamini-Hochberg correction for multiple testing. Through TCRdb reprocessing, the reads give one entry per CDR3 protein sequence; DNA is omitted. These V and J calls originate from TCRdb's pipeline instead of the authors' own analysis. This sample's records show fewer than 550,000 distinct CDR3 sequences. In total, the top ten clones hold around 2.5% of the sample.

From the cysteine up to the phenylalanine, the CDR3 has a length of 15 residues. No DNA appears here. According to the germline V gene, CDR1 reads SGHRS and CDR2 reads YFSETQ. The rearrangement joined TRBV5-1 to TRBJ2-3. This clonotype originated in a human donor with ulcerative colitis or Crohn's disease, or a healthy co-twin of an affected twin (not recorded which). Material: blood. Here the CDR3 is given as CASSLAGLAPDTQYF.